One and the same sample provided the 13 T cell receptor beta chains below, sequenced in a study of T-cell reconstitution after alpha-beta-depleted transplantation in children. A TCRbeta library incorporating unique molecular identifiers was prepared. MiXCR, applied by TCRdb to the PCR reads, yields one record per CDR3 protein. The sample has around 250,000 distinct CDR3 sequences; roughly 8.2% are singletons. This specimen was PBMCs, mostly from graft donor cells, taken 180 days after TCRalphabeta/CD19-depleted stem cell transplant. The receptor set was obtained from a male patient aged 10-17 years who had a stem cell transplant for acute lymphoblastic leukemia, so the T cells may come from the graft donor.

The chain couples TRBV6-1 to TRBJ2-4; a weak D match, TRBD1 (5 bases). With 6 bases removed from V and 0 bases from J, the gap between germline ends came to 12 bases. The germline V gene encodes CDR1 MNHNS and CDR2 SASEGT. The CDR3 loop spans 15 amino acids. CDR3 sequence (DNA): TGTGCCAGCAGGATCCAGGGAACAGCCAAAAACATTCAGTACTTC. This gives the protein CASRIQGTAKNIQYF.

In this sample, this clonotype turned up many times. The chain couples TRBV7-2 to TRBJ1-2; maybe TRBD1 (5 bases). V lost 0 bases to trimming and J lost 0 bases, with 17 bases between them. This CDR3 has 18 amino acids. Germline V gene sequence: CDR1 SGHTA, CDR2 FQGNSA. Here the CDR3 DNA reads TGTGCCAGCAGCTTAGCCCCGGGGCCCCGAACCCCTAACTATGGCTACACCTTC. Translating it yields CASSLAPGPRTPNYGYTF.

This clonotype was seen many times. J is TRBJ1-6 and V is TRBV11-2; D not resolved. Germline V gene data show CDR1 as SGHAT and CDR2 as FQNNGV. The CDR3 is 14 amino acids. The V end was cut by 3 bases, the J end by 11 bases, with 14 bases between. CDR3 sequence: CASSFPGPRAPLHF. The CDR3 DNA is TGTGCCAGCAGCTTCCCCGGGCCAAGAGCACCCCTCCACTTT. Looking up the rest from reference TRBV11-2 and TRBJ1-6 gives the full variable domain: EAGVAQSPRYKIIEKRQSVAFWCNPISGHATLYWYQQILGQGPKLLIQFQNNGVVDDSQLPKDRFSAERLKGVDSTLKIQPAKLEDSAVYLCASSFPGPRAPLHFGNGTRLTVT.

The sample holds many counts of this clonotype. V gene TRBV10-3 combines with J gene TRBJ2-3, with 8 bases fitting TRBD2. V was pared by 3 bases and J by 4 bases, with 18 bases of the junction left unmatched. CDR1 ENHRY and CDR2 SYGVKD come from the germline V gene. This CDR3 has 19 residues. Here the CDR3 DNA reads TGTGCCATCAGTGAACGGGCGGGGGGCGTGAGACGAGGCCCAGATACGCAGTATTTT. Encoded protein: CAISERAGGVRRGPDTQYF.

This clonotype was counted ten times or more. The chain has TRBV7-9 and TRBJ2-7; 10 bases line up with TRBD2. V was pared by 5 bases and J by 3 bases, with 1 base of the junction left unmatched. The CDR3 is 13 residues long. Germline CDR1 SEHNR, CDR2 FQNEAQ (reference sequence). CDR3 sequence (DNA): TGTGCCAGCAGCCCTAGCGGGAGCTACGAGCAGTACTTC. This sequence encodes CASSPSGSYEQYF. The variable domain in full, completed from reference TRBV7-9 and TRBJ2-7, reads DTGVSQNPRHKITKRGQNVTFRCDPISEHNRLYWYRQTLGQGPEFLTYFQNEAQLEKSRLLSDRFSAERPKGSFSTLEIQRTEQGDSAMYLCASSPSGSYEQYFGPGTRLTVT.

This clonotype came up many times. The J gene is TRBJ2-7, the V gene TRBV28; 8 bases are shared with TRBD1. Germline values: CDR1 MDHEN, CDR2 SYDVKM. The V gene end was trimmed by 5 bases and the J gene end by 0 bases; junction bases not matched to a gene: 3. The CDR3 length is 14 residues. As DNA, the CDR3 is TGTGCCAGCAGTGACAGGGGTAGCTCCTACGAGCAGTACTTC. Translation: CASSDRGSSYEQYF.

This clonotype has at least ten counts. The V and J genes are TRBV29-1 and TRBJ1-1; no reliable D call. This CDR3 region has 11 residues. V was cut by 1 base and J by 6 bases, with 6 bases left in between. Germline CDR1 is SQVTM and CDR2 is ANQGSEA. The CDR3 loop reads CSVEGRPEAFF. DNA for the CDR3: TGCAGCGTTGAAGGTCGGCCTGAAGCTTTCTTT.

This clonotype was detected many times. The chain carries TRBV2 and TRBJ2-1, with D maybe TRBD2 (6 bases). V lost 4 bases, J lost 6 bases, and 16 bases lay in between. The germline V gene has CDR1 SNHLY and CDR2 FYNNEI. This CDR3 is built from 15 residues. In DNA form, the CDR3 reads TGTGCCAGCAGTGTCAAACTAGCTGGAGTCAATGAGCAGTTCTTC. Encoded protein: CASSVKLAGVNEQFF.

This clonotype was recorded many times. The J gene is TRBJ1-5, the V gene TRBV20-1, with TRBD1 matching over 8 bases. CDR1 and CDR2 from the germline V gene are DFQATT and SNEGSKA (reference sequence). The CDR3 has 15 amino acids. V shed 2 bases, J shed 6 bases, and the junction held 9 bases outside the gene matches. The CDR3 protein is CSARSPTGAGQPQHF. CDR3 nucleotides: TGCAGTGCTAGATCTCCGACAGGGGCCGGTCAGCCCCAGCATTTT.

The table lists this clonotype with many counts. The V and J genes are TRBV4-3 and TRBJ2-6; perhaps TRBD2 as D (5 bases). This CDR3 is built from 16 residues. Germline V gene sequence: CDR1 LGHNA, CDR2 YSLEER. The V end was cut by 1 base, the J end by 3 bases, with 10 bases between. The CDR3 DNA reads as TGCGCCAGCAGCCAAGGTATCGGGGTTGGGGCCAACGTCCTGACTTTC. It encodes CASSQGIGVGANVLTF.

V gene TRBV19 combines with J gene TRBJ2-3; D tentatively fits TRBD1 or TRBD2 (6 bases each). The germline CDR1 and CDR2 sequences are LNHDA and SQIVND (reference sequence). This CDR3 region has 15 residues. Trimming cost V 5 bases and J 5 bases, with 17 bases left between them. The DNA of the CDR3 is TGTGCCAGTAGTTTTTCGGGGGCCCGGGGAGATACGCAGTATTTT. This codes for CASSFSGARGDTQYF.

This clonotype has a count of ten or more. CDR3: CSAIRLAGGMEQFF. In DNA, the CDR3 is TGCAGTGCTATTAGACTAGCGGGGGGTATGGAGCAGTTCTTC. The gene calls are TRBV20-1 and TRBJ2-1; TRBD2 matches 13 bases. The trim removed 4 bases at V and 10 bases at J, leaving 7 bases unmatched. Looked up from germline, CDR1 is DFQATT and CDR2 is SNEGSKA (reference sequence). The CDR3 covers 14 residues.

This clonotype was recorded at least ten times. V gene TRBV27 combines with J gene TRBJ1-5, with 7 bases that match TRBD1. This CDR3 region has 14 residues. CDR1 and CDR2 (germline): MNHEY, SMNVEV (reference sequence). J was trimmed by 4 bases and V by 5 bases; bases with no gene match: 5. The CDR3 bases are TGTGCCAGCAGTACCGCGGGACAGAATCAGCCCCAGCATTTT. It translates to CASSTAGQNQPQHF.